These 23 T cell receptor beta chains share one sample of origin, sequenced in a study of T cells in Graves' hyperthyroidism and ophthalmopathy. TCR beta CDR3 regions were amplified from RNA transcripts. HTBI primers were the set used in a first-round RT-PCR of the TCR CDR3. TCRdb reanalysed the multiplex PCR reads using MiXCR and keeps one entry per CDR3 protein. Among roughly 500,000 distinct CDR3 sequences listed, over 11% were seen once. Input material: blood. The receptors here all came from a woman between 25 and 40 years old with Graves' hyperthyroidism that later progressed to Graves' ophthalmopathy.

The CDR3 bases are TGTGCCAGCAGCTTAGGACAGGGATCCGGCGAGCAGTACTTC. This codes for CASSLGQGSGEQYF. The chain uses TRBV7-8 and TRBJ2-7; 7 nucleotides match TRBD1. This CDR3 is 14 amino acids long. The ends lost 1 base at V and 6 bases at J; junction bases unmatched: 6. Germline V gives CDR1 SGHVS, CDR2 FQNEAQ.

The chain has TRBV4-1 and TRBJ2-6; TRBD1 aligns across 7 bases. The CDR3 has 19 residues. The V segment lost 2 bases and the J segment 0 bases; nucleotides outside the gene matches: 10. Germline-derived CDR1 and CDR2 are MGHRA and YSYEKL. DNA for the CDR3: TGCGCCAGCAGCCAACCGGGACAGCCAGGGAGCTCTGGGGCCAACGTCCTGACTTTC. Translating gives CASSQPGQPGSSGANVLTF.

This clonotype was seen many times. The V gene is TRBV5-1, the J gene TRBJ1-1; possibly TRBD1 for D (5 bases). The CDR3 covers 16 residues. Germline CDR1 and CDR2: SGHRS and YFSETQ. Trimming removed 4 bases from V and 4 bases from J, with 20 bases in between. As DNA, the CDR3 is TGCGCCAGCAGCCCCACCGTCGGGTCCCAGGGCACTGAAGCTTTCTTT. Encoded protein: CASSPTVGSQGTEAFF.

This clonotype was counted many times. This chain uses TRBV28 with TRBJ2-7; D possibly corresponds to TRBD2 (6 bases). The CDR3 is 14 amino acids. Trimming stripped 3 bases from V and 2 bases from J, with 11 bases between. Germline CDR1 MDHEN, CDR2 SYDVKM. The CDR3 loop is CASSFGGSPYEQYF. CDR3 nucleotide sequence: TGTGCCAGCAGTTTTGGAGGGAGCCCCTACGAGCAGTACTTC.

Ten or more counts support this clonotype. The chain uses TRBV28 and TRBJ2-2, with 8 positions matching TRBD2. Looked up from germline, CDR1 is MDHEN and CDR2 is SYDVKM. V lost 5 bases and J lost 6; bases outside the gene matches: 8. This CDR3 contains 15 residues. The CDR3 nucleotides are TGTGCCAGCAGTCTGGGACTAGGGGACGCCGGGGAGCTGTTTTTT. The encoded protein is CASSLGLGDAGELFF. The full variable domain, in which reference TRBV28 and TRBJ2-2 provide the parts outside the CDR3, is DVKVTQSSRYLVKRTGEKVFLECVQDMDHENMFWYRQDPGLGLRLIYFSYDVKMKEKGDIPEGYSVSREKKERFSLILESASTNQTSMYLCASSLGLGDAGELFFGEGSRLTVL.

The sample holds many counts of this clonotype. The CDR3 here is CASSYNRGGEQYF. DNA for the CDR3: TGTGCCAGCAGTTACAACAGGGGGGGTGAGCAGTACTTC. The chain is built from TRBV6-5 and TRBJ2-7; weak D call: TRBD1 (8 bases). Germline V lookup: CDR1 MNHEY, CDR2 SVGAGI. Trimming took 2 bases from V and 7 from J, leaving 12 bases between them. CDR3 length equals 13 residues.

The table lists this clonotype with many counts. This chain joins TRBV28 and TRBJ1-1, with TRBD1 matching over 8 bases. Trimming took 5 bases from V and 5 from J; bases not matched to a gene: 7. This CDR3 has 14 residues. Germline V CDR1 and CDR2: MDHEN, SYDVKM. The CDR3 spells CASSNRGVVTEAFF. The CDR3 DNA sequence: TGTGCCAGCAGTAACAGGGGGGTCGTAACTGAAGCTTTCTTT.

This clonotype was counted many times. The rearrangement uses TRBV5-8 and TRBJ2-3; D is possibly TRBD2 (5 bases). Germline V gene sequence: CDR1 SGHTS, CDR2 YDEGEE. The CDR3 has 15 residues. Trimming pared 0 bases from V and 4 bases from J, leaving 12 bases between. CDR3 amino acids: CASSLGRSGPDTQYF. The CDR3 DNA reads TGTGCCAGCAGCTTGGGGAGGAGTGGCCCAGATACGCAGTATTTT.

This clonotype was counted at least ten times. The chain combines TRBV19 with TRBJ1-1; D perhaps matches TRBD1 (6 bases). V was clipped by 5 bases and J by 5 bases, with 15 bases between them. The CDR3 has 14 residues. Germline V gives CDR1 LNHDA, CDR2 SQIVND (reference sequence). CDR3: CASSSGQLATEAFF. The CDR3 bases are TGTGCCAGTAGTTCGGGACAATTGGCGACTGAAGCTTTCTTT.

In regard to this clonotype: A read error may produce the germline difference seen at one junction end. V usage is TRBV4-3 and J usage is TRBJ1-1; the match to TRBD1 covers 7 bases. The CDR3 contains 14 residues. Germline values: CDR1 LGHNA, CDR2 YSLEER. The CDR3 DNA follows: TGCGCCAGCAGCCAATACAGGGGTAACACTGAAGCTTTGTTT. Amino acid sequence: CASSQYRGNTEALF.

The CDR3 nucleotides read TGCAGTGCTCATGGGGGGAACACTGAAGCTTTCTTT. Its translation: CSAHGGNTEAFF. This sequence joins TRBV20-1 and TRBJ1-1, with D possibly matching TRBD1 (5 bases). The CDR3 sequence is 12 residues long. Germline lookup yields CDR1 DFQATT and CDR2 SNEGSKA (reference sequence). V lost 5 bases, J lost 1 base, and 8 bases lay in between.

There are many counts of this clonotype. This chain uses TRBV20-1 with TRBJ2-1, with D tentatively TRBD2 (6 bases). Deletions cut 3 bases from V and 0 bases from J, with 9 bases between. This CDR3 contains 14 residues. Germline lookup yields CDR1 DFQATT and CDR2 SNEGSKA (reference sequence). This CDR3 reads CSARFGSSYNEQFF. In DNA form, the CDR3 reads TGCAGTGCTAGGTTCGGGAGCTCCTACAATGAGCAGTTCTTC.

This clonotype was seen only a few times. A much larger clone lies a single base off, so this may be a read error. This chain joins TRBV11-2 and TRBJ1-6; unclear D gene. Germline V gene data show CDR1 as SGHAT and CDR2 as FQNNGV. Trimming shortened V by 3 bases and J by 14 bases, and 8 bases separated the two germline ends. The CDR3 spans 11 residues. CDR3 sequence (DNA): TGTGCCAGCAGCTTTGACGGCACCCTCCACTTT. It encodes CASSFDGTLHF.

The rearrangement links TRBV19 to TRBJ1-2, with 8 bases identical to TRBD1. From germline, CDR1 is LNHDA and CDR2 SQIVND (reference sequence). The CDR3 is made up of 15 amino acids. The V segment lost 8 bases and the J segment 6 bases; nucleotides outside the gene matches: 14. Written as DNA, the CDR3 is TGTGCCAGTTGGTCGGGACAGGCTATTATCAATGGCTACACCTTC. Residues: CASWSGQAIINGYTF.

This clonotype was seen at least ten times. CDR3 sequence: CATSDRRTSGSNEQFF. CDR3 nucleotides: TGTGCCACCAGTGATCGGAGGACTAGCGGATCCAATGAGCAGTTCTTC. The J gene is TRBJ2-1, the V gene TRBV24-1; 10 bases are shared with TRBD2. CDR1 is KGHDR and CDR2 is SFDVKD in the germline V gene. V shed 3 bases, J shed 6 bases, and the junction held 7 bases outside the gene matches. The CDR3 has 16 amino acids.

This clonotype showed up just once. This rearrangement joins TRBV7-9 to TRBJ2-1; 10 bases are a match to TRBD2. Per the germline V gene, CDR1 is SEHNR and CDR2 is FQNEAQ (reference sequence). The CDR3 extends over 16 amino acids. Trimming removed 4 bases from V and 7 bases from J; junction bases left unmatched: 10. The CDR3 loop is CASSSTSGKVDNEQFF. DNA of the CDR3: TGTGCCAGCAGCTCTACTAGCGGGAAAGTGGATAATGAGCAGTTCTTC.

This clonotype was counted a few times. The V and J genes are TRBV6-1 and TRBJ1-6, with a possible D match to TRBD1 (5 bases). This CDR3 comprises 15 residues. CDR1 and CDR2 from the germline V gene are MNHNS and SASEGT. Deletions cut 6 bases from V and 10 bases from J, with 19 bases between. The CDR3 sequence is CASSSGRQGDSPLHF. CDR3 DNA: TGTGCCAGCAGCTCTGGGCGGCAGGGTGACTCACCCCTCCACTTT.

This chain uses TRBV3-1 with TRBJ2-7, with TRBD2 identical over 9 bases. CDR1 is LGHDT and CDR2 is YNNKEL in the germline V gene (reference sequence). This CDR3 is built from 13 residues. J lost 7 bases, V lost 6 bases, and 7 bases had no gene match. Here the CDR3 reads CASRFSGRGEQYF. The CDR3 nucleotides read TGTGCCAGCAGGTTTAGCGGGAGAGGGGAGCAGTACTTC.

This clonotype was found many times. The rearrangement links TRBV30 to TRBJ2-2, with 8 bases lining up with TRBD2. The CDR3 extends over 15 amino acids. J was trimmed by 3 bases and V by 3 bases; bases with no gene match: 6. CDR1 and CDR2 from the germline V gene are GTSNPN and SVGIG (reference sequence). The CDR3: CAWRLSGRYTGELFF. CDR3 bases: TGTGCCTGGAGATTAAGCGGGAGATACACCGGGGAGCTGTTTTTT.

This clonotype was observed a few times. One end of the junction fails to match germline, which may point to a read error. The rearrangement uses TRBV6-1 and TRBJ2-7; TRBD2 aligns across 8 bases. CDR1 is MNHNS, CDR2 SASEGT, per germline. This CDR3 has 14 amino acids. The CDR3 nucleotides are TGTGCCAGCAGGTCTGGACTAGCTTCCTCCGAGCAGTACTTC. Protein product: CASRSGLASSEQYF.

This clonotype was seen repeatedly, ten times or more. The V call is TRBV7-8, the J call TRBJ2-1, with D possibly being TRBD2 (6 bases). CDR3 length: 15 amino acids. V lost 6 bases and J lost 2, with 14 bases in between. CDR1 is SGHVS, CDR2 FQNEAQ, per germline. The CDR3 DNA reads as TGTGCCAGCAGGGGGGGTCGCATTACCTACAATGAGCAGTTCTTC. Its protein is CASRGGRITYNEQFF.

This clonotype came up many times. This chain connects TRBV6-1 to TRBJ2-7, with D tentatively TRBD1 (5 bases). This CDR3 is 14 amino acids long. Germline values: CDR1 MNHNS, CDR2 SASEGT. V lost 6 bases and J lost 5, with 17 bases in between. CDR3 sequence reads: CASRSIPGNHEQYF. The DNA for the CDR3 is TGTGCCAGCAGATCTATTCCAGGGAACCACGAGCAGTACTTC.

This clonotype has at least ten counts. The J gene is TRBJ2-1, the V gene TRBV15; D is uncertain. CDR1 LNHNV and CDR2 YYDKDF come from the germline V gene (reference sequence). The V gene lost 0 bases and the J gene lost 7 bases, with 19 bases spanning the gap. The CDR3 covers 17 residues. The CDR3 DNA sequence: TGTGCCACCAGCAGAGATCGAACGGCAGGTGGGTTGAATGAGCAGTTCTTC. Translating it yields CATSRDRTAGGLNEQFF.